Following are 32 T cell receptor beta chains from one sample sequenced in a study of blood T cell repertoires in COVID-19. Only in-frame clones appear in the TCRdb table, and some are missing; sequencing was by immunoSEQ multiplex PCR. Of about 380,000 clones listed, approximately 81% are singletons. Sequenced input: peripheral blood. These receptors were taken from a woman between 18 and 30 years old with acute or convalescent COVID-19.

The rearrangement joins TRBV11-2 to TRBJ2-1; TRBD2 might be the D (6 bases). The CDR3 sequence is 16 residues long. Trimming cost V 5 bases and J 0 bases, with 14 bases left between them. The germline gives CDR1 SGHAT, CDR2 FQNNGV. The CDR3 loop is CASSVTGVSSYNEQFF. The CDR3 nucleotides read TGTGCCAGCAGCGTTACGGGGGTAAGCTCCTACAATGAGCAGTTCTTC.

The chain links TRBV29-1 to TRBJ1-2; the D is unclear. Germline CDR1 reads SQVTM; CDR2 reads ANQGSEA. The CDR3 extends over 12 amino acids. The V and J ends lost 4 bases and 4 bases respectively, with 10 bases between them. CDR3 residues: CSVAKEGYGYTF. In DNA, the CDR3 is TGCAGCGTTGCTAAAGAGGGCTATGGCTACACCTTC.

The chain uses TRBV28 and TRBJ2-3; 11 bases are shared with TRBD2. The trim removed 0 bases at V and 1 base at J, leaving 6 bases unmatched. The length of the CDR3 is 18 residues. Germline-derived CDR1 and CDR2 are MDHEN and SYDVKM. DNA of the CDR3: TGTGCCAGCAGTTTATGGGGGACTAGCGGAGCTCGCACAGATACGCAGTATTTT. It is translated as CASSLWGTSGARTDTQYF. Supplemented by reference TRBV28 and TRBJ2-3, the full variable domain reads DVKVTQSSRYLVKRTGEKVFLECVQDMDHENMFWYRQDPGLGLRLIYFSYDVKMKEKGDIPEGYSVSREKKERFSLILESASTNQTSMYLCASSLWGTSGARTDTQYFGPGTRLTVL.

This chain joins TRBV19 and TRBJ2-3; 8 positions match TRBD1. V lost 3 bases and J lost 4; bases outside the gene matches: 6. From germline, CDR1 is LNHDA and CDR2 SQIVND (reference sequence). This CDR3 region has 15 residues. In nucleotides, the CDR3 is TGTGCCAGTAGTATCGGACAGGGTGGGCCAGATACGCAGTATTTT. Residues: CASSIGQGGPDTQYF.

V usage is TRBV18 and J usage is TRBJ2-1, with TRBD1 as a possible D gene (5 bases). The CDR3 spans 13 residues. The ends were cut back, 8 bases at V and 5 bases at J, with 13 bases in the middle. Germline assignment: CDR1 KGHSH and CDR2 LQKENI. The CDR3 sequence is CASARQLDNEQFF. The CDR3, as DNA: TGTGCCAGCGCCCGACAGTTAGACAATGAGCAGTTCTTC.

V usage is TRBV29-1 and J usage is TRBJ2-7, with 7 bases lining up with TRBD1. Germline V gene sequence: CDR1 SQVTM, CDR2 ANQGSEA. V gave up 6 bases and J gave up 1 base; unmatched junction bases: 15. This CDR3 region has 16 residues. Here the CDR3 reads CSVLPGARGSSYEQYF. DNA of the CDR3: TGCAGCGTCCTCCCCGGTGCCAGGGGGTCTTCCTACGAGCAGTACTTC.

This chain joins TRBV5-6 and TRBJ1-1; 9 positions match TRBD1. CDR3 length equals 14 residues. Germline CDR1 is SGHDT and CDR2 is YYEEEE. Germline trimming cut 6 bases from V and 4 bases from J; bases unmatched to any gene: 7. For the CDR3, the DNA is TGTGCCAGCACTCCGGGACAGGGTTCCACTGAAGCTTTCTTT. As protein: CASTPGQGSTEAFF.

Ten or more counts support this clone. CDR3 sequence reads: CASSSGLAAHYEQYF. The CDR3 DNA is TGTGCCAGCAGCTCCGGACTAGCGGCTCACTACGAGCAGTACTTC. The chain employs TRBV5-6 and TRBJ2-7, with 10 bases identical to TRBD2. Per germline, CDR1 SGHDT and CDR2 YYEEEE. Trimming at V came to 3 bases and at J to 3 bases, leaving 6 bases not matched to a gene. The length of the CDR3 is 15 residues.

This clone was picked up one time. V gene TRBV25-1 combines with J gene TRBJ1-2; D unresolved. The germline CDR1 and CDR2 sequences are MGHDK and SYGVNS. Trimming left V 8 bases short and J 4 bases short, with 11 bases between. This CDR3 comprises 12 residues. The CDR3 DNA follows: TGTGCCAGCCAGACACAAAGCTATGGCTACACCTTC. Translating it yields CASQTQSYGYTF.

This chain uses TRBV18 with TRBJ1-4, with a weak D call TRBD1 (5 bases). V lost 2 bases, J lost 8 bases, and 12 bases lay in between. The length of the CDR3 is 14 residues. The germline V gene encodes CDR1 KGHSH and CDR2 LQKENI. CDR3: CASSPMFGGEKLFF. The CDR3 DNA follows: TGTGCCAGCTCACCAATGTTCGGGGGGGAAAAACTGTTTTTT.

The chain couples TRBV6-5 to TRBJ2-3; 10 bases match TRBD2. This CDR3 is 15 amino acids long. CDR1 and CDR2 (germline): MNHEY, SVGAGI. Losses at the gene ends were 7 bases for V and 2 bases for J; bases not matched to a gene: 6. The CDR3 is CASTPAGGFTDTQYF. The CDR3 bases are TGTGCCAGCACCCCAGCGGGAGGGTTCACAGATACGCAGTATTTT.

This chain uses TRBV7-9 with TRBJ2-5; no clear D gene. With 4 bases removed from V and 5 bases from J, the gap between germline ends came to 5 bases. CDR3 size: 11 residues. Germline lookup yields CDR1 SEHNR and CDR2 FQNEAQ (reference sequence). This chain's CDR3 is CASSSRETQYF. The CDR3 DNA reads as TGTGCCAGCAGCTCCAGGGAGACCCAGTACTTC.

This clone has only a few counts. Written as DNA, the CDR3 is TGTGCCAGCTACTCTATTAGGGGCTCTGGAAACACCATATATTTT. This encodes CASYSIRGSGNTIYF. The chain recombines TRBV27 with TRBJ1-3, with D tentatively TRBD1 (5 bases). The CDR3 length is 15 residues. Deletions cut 8 bases from V and 0 bases from J, with 14 bases between. Germline lookup yields CDR1 MNHEY and CDR2 SMNVEV (reference sequence).

This chain uses TRBV4-1 with TRBJ1-1; the match to TRBD1 covers 9 bases. With V trimmed by 3 bases and J by 11 bases, 7 bases remained unmatched. Germline V CDR1 and CDR2: MGHRA, YSYEKL. CDR3 length: 13 amino acids. The CDR3 here is CASSQTGGTSAFF. The CDR3 region has the DNA TGCGCCAGCAGCCAGACAGGGGGGACGAGTGCTTTCTTT.

The chain employs TRBV10-1 and TRBJ2-1, with 14 nucleotides matching TRBD2. The germline V gene encodes CDR1 WNHNN and CDR2 SYGVQD (reference sequence). Trimming removed 5 bases from V and 7 bases from J; junction bases left unmatched: 16. This CDR3 has 19 amino acids. The CDR3 DNA sequence: TGCGCCAGCAGTACCGGACATTCCGGGACTAGCGGGAGAAGGAATGAGCAGTTCTTC. This translates into CASSTGHSGTSGRRNEQFF.

This clone came up many times. CDR3 DNA sequence: TGCGCCAGCAGGGCTCAAGCAGGGGGTAACTATGGCTACACCTTC. Protein: CASRAQAGGNYGYTF. This sequence joins TRBV10-2 and TRBJ1-2; TRBD1 aligns across 7 bases. The V gene's germline CDR1 is WSHSY and CDR2 SAAADI. V lost 6 bases to trimming and J lost 1 base; unmatched junction nucleotides: 8. The CDR3 is made up of 15 amino acids.

The gene calls are TRBV2 and TRBJ2-1; D not certain. The CDR3 is made up of 14 amino acids. The V end was cut by 8 bases, the J end by 3 bases, with 14 bases between. From germline, CDR1 is SNHLY and CDR2 FYNNEI. CDR3 loop: CASCLAVIYNEQFF. CDR3 DNA: TGTGCCAGCTGTCTGGCCGTCATCTACAATGAGCAGTTCTTC. The full variable domain, with the rest looked up from reference TRBV2 and TRBJ2-1, is EPEVTQTPSHQVTQMGQEVILRCVPISNHLYFYWYRQILGQKVEFLVSFYNNEISEKSEIFDDQFSVERPDGSNFTLKIRSTKLEDSAMYFCASCLAVIYNEQFFGPGTRLTVL.

The chain carries TRBV5-1 and TRBJ1-4; TRBD1 matches 7 bases. CDR1 and CDR2 (germline): SGHRS, YFSETQ. The ends lost 0 bases at V and 5 bases at J; junction bases unmatched: 7. The CDR3 length is 16 residues. CDR3 loop: CASSLGRTGENEKLFF. The CDR3 DNA reads as TGCGCCAGCAGCTTGGGGAGGACAGGTGAAAATGAAAAACTGTTTTTT.

This chain joins TRBV7-3 and TRBJ2-3; 11 bases agree with TRBD2. There are 15 residues in the CDR3. Germline CDR1 SGHTA, CDR2 FQGTGA. V trimming: 4 bases; J trimming: 4 bases; junction bases outside the gene matches: 4. The CDR3 nucleotides are TGTGCCAGCAGCTGGGTAGCGGGGGGGCCAGATACGCAGTATTTT. It is translated as CASSWVAGGPDTQYF.

This clone came up once. V gene TRBV18 combines with J gene TRBJ1-1; D unresolved. Trimming shortened V by 6 bases and J by 5 bases, and 13 bases separated the two germline ends. CDR1 and CDR2 (germline): KGHSH, LQKENI. This CDR3 spans 13 amino acids. CDR3 DNA sequence: TGTGCCAGCTCGCGGAGCCTAGGAACTGAAGCTTTCTTT. It translates to CASSRSLGTEAFF.

This chain's CDR3 is CASSEPWDREDEKLFF. In DNA, the CDR3 is TGTGCCAGCAGTGAACCTTGGGACAGGGAGGATGAAAAACTGTTTTTT. The rearrangement joins TRBV6-1 to TRBJ1-4; 9 positions match TRBD1. V lost 2 bases to trimming and J lost 6 bases; unmatched junction nucleotides: 7. Per germline, CDR1 MNHNS and CDR2 SASEGT. This CDR3 region has 16 residues.

The V gene is TRBV6-1, the J gene TRBJ1-2, with D hard to call. The CDR3 sequence is 15 residues long. Trimming removed 1 base at V and 7 bases at J, with 16 bases between. Germline V CDR1 and CDR2: MNHNS, SASEGT. This CDR3 reads CASSEVGGFGGGYTF. The DNA of the CDR3 is TGTGCCAGCAGTGAAGTTGGTGGGTTCGGCGGTGGCTACACCTTC.

This chain uses TRBV7-6 with TRBJ2-2, with D perhaps matching TRBD2 (6 bases). CDR3 length: 15 amino acids. Trimming pared 8 bases from V and 1 base from J, leaving 14 bases between. Germline loops: CDR1 SGHVS, CDR2 FNYEAQ. The CDR3 protein is CASQRYSGNTGELFF. CDR3 DNA: TGTGCCAGCCAGCGGTATAGCGGGAACACCGGGGAGCTGTTTTTT.

V gene TRBV11-2 combines with J gene TRBJ2-7; D gene unclear. CDR3 length: 13 amino acids. Germline V gene lookup returns CDR1 SGHAT and CDR2 FQNNGV. Trimming removed 6 bases at V and 4 bases at J, with 13 bases between. The CDR3 sequence: CASSPPGQYEQYF. The DNA of the CDR3 is TGTGCCAGCAGTCCCCCTGGCCAGTACGAGCAGTACTTC.

The chain links TRBV4-1 to TRBJ1-5, with D maybe TRBD1 (6 bases). Per the germline V gene, CDR1 is MGHRA and CDR2 is YSYEKL. The CDR3 runs to 16 residues. Trimming took off 4 bases at V and 0 bases at J, with 13 bases between the two ends. CDR3 residues: CASSLGRGDSNQPQHF. The CDR3 coding sequence is TGCGCCAGCAGCCTAGGCAGGGGAGATAGCAATCAGCCCCAGCATTTT.

This clone was counted a few times. J is TRBJ1-4 and V is TRBV5-1; weak D call: TRBD1 (5 bases). The V end was cut by 0 bases, the J end by 3 bases, with 6 bases between. Looked up from germline, CDR1 is SGHRS and CDR2 is YFSETQ. This CDR3 has 14 residues. The CDR3 loop is CASSLDRSNEKLFF. In DNA, the CDR3 is TGCGCCAGCAGCTTGGACAGGTCTAATGAAAAACTGTTTTTT.

This chain uses TRBV10-3 with TRBJ1-2; perhaps TRBD1 as D (6 bases). The CDR3 is 13 amino acids. V was clipped by 3 bases and J by 4 bases, with 9 bases between them. The germline gives CDR1 ENHRY, CDR2 SYGVKD. The CDR3 loop reads CAISEGQSYGYTF. The CDR3 DNA reads as TGTGCCATCAGTGAAGGACAGTCCTATGGCTACACCTTC.

Many counts were recorded for this clone. V is TRBV2 and J is TRBJ2-5, with TRBD2 matching over 12 bases. Looked up from germline, CDR1 is SNHLY and CDR2 is FYNNEI. The CDR3 has 15 residues. V dropped 3 bases and J dropped 4; count of bases not matched to a gene: 3. The CDR3 DNA sequence: TGTGCCAGCAGTGACCTAGCGGGGGGGCGAGAGACCCAGTACTTC. It codes for CASSDLAGGRETQYF. Complete variable domain (other parts from reference TRBV2 and TRBJ2-5): EPEVTQTPSHQVTQMGQEVILRCVPISNHLYFYWYRQILGQKVEFLVSFYNNEISEKSEIFDDQFSVERPDGSNFTLKIRSTKLEDSAMYFCASSDLAGGRETQYFGPGTRLLVL.

The chain employs TRBV19 and TRBJ2-7, with D hard to call. CDR1 and CDR2 (germline): LNHDA, SQIVND (reference sequence). With 1 base removed from V and 5 bases from J, the gap between germline ends came to 12 bases. The CDR3 runs 14 residues. The CDR3 protein is CASSIVTDADEQYF. The CDR3 DNA reads TGTGCCAGTAGTATAGTCACGGATGCGGACGAGCAGTACTTC.

The J gene is TRBJ1-3, the V gene TRBV4-1; TRBD1 matches at 9 bases. There are 17 residues in the CDR3. V lost 0 bases to trimming and J lost 10 bases; unmatched junction nucleotides: 13. CDR1 and CDR2 (germline): MGHRA, YSYEKL. In nucleotides, the CDR3 is TGCGCCAGCAGCCAAGATGGATCTGGGACAGGGCCAGTTACCATATATTTT. This codes for CASSQDGSGTGPVTIYF.

Concerning this clone itself: Other DNA sequences within the sample encode an identical CDR3. V is TRBV28 and J is TRBJ2-7; D not certain. This CDR3 spans 14 amino acids. The V end lost 0 bases, the J end lost 0 bases, and 6 bases lay between the germline ends. The V gene's germline CDR1 is MDHEN and CDR2 SYDVKM. CDR3 loop: CASSLWASSYEQYF. For the CDR3, the DNA is TGTGCCAGCAGTTTATGGGCTAGCTCCTACGAGCAGTACTTC.

This clone was detected only a few times. The V and J genes are TRBV9 and TRBJ1-2; no clear D gene. Trimming took 4 bases from V and 5 from J, leaving 15 bases between them. This CDR3 is 14 amino acids long. The germline V gene encodes CDR1 SGDLS and CDR2 YYNGEE. CDR3 amino acids: CASSNRQFGYGYTF. For the CDR3, the DNA is TGTGCCAGCAGCAACCGGCAGTTCGGGTATGGCTACACCTTC.